The sequence of this T cell receptor beta chain was determined in a study of regulatory T cells in long-lasting Graves disease. In building TCR beta libraries, iRepertoire HTBI primers were used together with Arm-PCR of CDR3 regions. TCRdb fed the multiplex PCR reads into MiXCR, producing one record per CDR3 protein. The table has about 470,000 distinct CDR3 sequences, around 21% seen once. The CDR3 has 15 residues. Looked up from germline, CDR1 is KGHDR and CDR2 is SFDVKD. The V end lost 7 bases, the J end lost 1 base, and 13 bases lay between the germline ends. Regarding time point: persistent/refractory GD, antithyroid drugs over 5 years with positive TRAb. Preparation of the TCR library used RNA extracted from PBMCs.

The specimen comprised peripheral blood mononuclear cells (PBMCs), sampled when the disease was refractory, from a patient treated with antithyroid drugs. This receptor was taken from a female donor with Graves disease. This sequence joins TRBV24-1 and TRBJ1-5; D ambiguous. CDR3 sequence (DNA): TGTGCCACCAGCGATACTACCCGAAGCAATCAGCCCCAGCATTTT. Protein product: CATSDTTRSNQPQHF.